A single sample is the source of the 23 T cell receptor beta chains below, sequenced in a study of neurological immune-mediated disorders. TCRdb re-called the 5' RACE reads with MiXCR, one entry per CDR3 protein. Of about 74,000 distinct CDR3 sequences listed, 5.2% are singletons. The sample was PBMCs. Receptors were obtained from a young man with multiple sclerosis.

There are many counts of this clonotype. The V gene is TRBV20-1, the J gene TRBJ1-2, with 10 bases that match TRBD1. J gave up 7 bases and V 3 bases, and 8 bases lay outside the gene matches. The CDR3 has 14 residues. Germline V gene lookup returns CDR1 DFQATT and CDR2 SNEGSKA (reference sequence). The CDR3 nucleotides read TGCAGTGCTAGCCCCAAGAGGACAGGGGGTGGCTACACCTTC. This sequence encodes CSASPKRTGGGYTF.

This clonotype appeared many times. This chain links TRBV7-6 with TRBJ2-2, with a weak D call TRBD1 (5 bases). Trimming took 1 base from V and 2 from J, leaving 11 bases between them. Looked up from germline, CDR1 is SGHVS and CDR2 is FNYEAQ. The CDR3 has 16 amino acids. The CDR3 DNA follows: TGTGCCAGCAGCTTAGTGACAGCCCCCAACACCGGGGAGCTGTTTTTT. It codes for CASSLVTAPNTGELFF.

There are many counts of this clonotype. This chain joins TRBV5-1 and TRBJ2-7; 10 bases are a match to TRBD2. CDR1 and CDR2 from the germline V gene are SGHRS and YFSETQ. The CDR3 extends over 15 amino acids. The J segment lost 5 bases and the V segment lost 0 bases, leaving 5 bases of the junction unmatched. The CDR3 loop reads CASSLETSGNDEQYF. In DNA, the CDR3 is TGCGCCAGCAGCTTGGAAACTAGCGGGAATGACGAGCAGTACTTC. Full variable domain (rest looked up from reference TRBV5-1 and TRBJ2-7): KAGVTQTPRYLIKTRGQQVTLSCSPISGHRSVSWYQQTPGQGLQFLFEYFSETQRNKGNFPGRFSGRQFSNSRSEMNVSTLELGDSALYLCASSLETSGNDEQYFGPGTRLTVT.

This clonotype was recorded at least ten times. The J gene is TRBJ2-6, the V gene TRBV6-2 or TRBV6-3; D remains unclear. The CDR3 covers 15 residues. The V gene lost 0 bases and the J gene lost 0 bases, with 3 bases spanning the gap. Germline V gives CDR1 MNHEY, CDR2 SVGEGT. The CDR3 here is CASSYSSSGANVLTF. The CDR3 DNA reads TGTGCCAGCAGTTACTCGAGCTCTGGGGCCAACGTCCTGACTTTC.

This clonotype has ten or more counts. This rearrangement joins TRBV5-1 to TRBJ2-5, with D maybe TRBD2 (6 bases). Trimming left V 4 bases short and J 3 bases short, with 19 bases between. The V gene's germline CDR1 is SGHRS and CDR2 YFSETQ. The CDR3 is 16 residues long. The CDR3 protein is CASSRLRDSLKETQYF. CDR3 coding DNA: TGCGCCAGCAGCCGCCTCCGGGACTCCCTGAAAGAGACCCAGTACTTC.

In this sample, this clonotype turned up many times. This chain links TRBV20-1 with TRBJ2-5; D may be TRBD2 (5 bases). Germline loops: CDR1 DFQATT, CDR2 SNEGSKA (reference sequence). The V end was cut by 4 bases, the J end by 5 bases, with 11 bases between. The CDR3 is 12 amino acids. The CDR3 loop reads CSATLTRETQYF. The CDR3 nucleotides are TGCAGTGCTACCTTAACTAGGGAGACCCAGTACTTC.

A note on this clonotype: Just one base apart from a much larger clone, this may be a read error. The chain combines TRBV3-1 with TRBJ2-3; either TRBD1 or TRBD2 may fit D (5 bases each). Trimming stripped 4 bases from V and 8 bases from J, with 16 bases between. The CDR3 has 14 residues. Germline V gene lookup returns CDR1 LGHDT and CDR2 YNNKEL (reference sequence). The CDR3 DNA reads TGTGCCAGCAGCCGAACCACTGGGGGTGGTACGCAGTATTTT. This encodes CASSRTTGGGTQYF.

This clonotype was seen many times. The chain couples TRBV5-1 to TRBJ2-3, with unresolved D. Germline CDR1 and CDR2: SGHRS and YFSETQ. Trimming took 0 bases from V and 5 from J, leaving 10 bases between them. The CDR3 contains 14 residues. This CDR3 is CASSLVGPGDTQYF. CDR3 nucleotides: TGCGCCAGCAGCTTGGTCGGGCCCGGAGATACGCAGTATTTT.

This clonotype was found many times. This chain links TRBV2 with TRBJ2-3; 10 positions agree with TRBD2. V trimming: 6 bases; J trimming: 2 bases; junction bases outside the gene matches: 8. The CDR3 consists of 16 residues. The germline gives CDR1 SNHLY, CDR2 FYNNEI. CDR3 nucleotide sequence: TGTGCCAGCAGGGGGCAAGCGGGGGGGTACACAGATACGCAGTATTTT. Its protein product is CASRGQAGGYTDTQYF.

This clonotype was observed a handful of times. V gene TRBV20-1 combines with J gene TRBJ2-2; 13 nucleotides line up with TRBD2. Trimming took 3 bases from V and 2 from J; bases not matched to a gene: 3. This CDR3 is built from 16 residues. Germline V gene data show CDR1 as DFQATT and CDR2 as SNEGSKA (reference sequence). CDR3 amino acids: CSARTSGGPNTGELFF. The CDR3 DNA reads TGCAGTGCTAGGACTAGCGGGGGGCCAAACACCGGGGAGCTGTTTTTT.

This clonotype was observed once. The CDR3 end shows no conserved phenylalanine or tryptophan, and so a read error is likely. Because the CDR3's place on the DNA is in doubt, the DNA is left out and the CDR3 is given as listed by TCRdb. The rearrangement joins TRBV20-1 to TRBJ1-5. Germline-derived CDR1 and CDR2 are DFQATT and SNEGSKA (reference sequence). From its first to its last residue, the CDR3 has 13 amino acids. The CDR3 sequence: CSARGSANQPQNI.

This clonotype occurred many times. This CDR3 is CASSLFSGGGWQETQYF. The DNA of the CDR3 is TGTGCCAGCAGTTTATTTTCAGGAGGTGGCTGGCAAGAGACCCAGTACTTC. V usage is TRBV12-3 or TRBV12-4 and J usage is TRBJ2-5; TRBD2 might be the D (5 bases). This CDR3 contains 17 residues. V gave up 2 bases and J gave up 2 bases, with 18 bases separating them.

This clonotype has a count of ten or more. The CDR3, as DNA: TGTGCCAGCAGTCAGGACAGGGCAGATGGCTACACCTTC. This codes for CASSQDRADGYTF. The chain recombines TRBV12-3 or TRBV12-4 with TRBJ1-2, with 8 positions matching TRBD1. J was trimmed by 6 bases and V by 5 bases; bases with no gene match: 5. The CDR3 is made up of 13 amino acids.

The CDR3 loop is CSASRRGTGQDTQYF. In nucleotides, the CDR3 is TGCAGTGCTAGCCGTCGCGGGACAGGGCAAGATACGCAGTATTTT. The rearrangement uses TRBV20-1 and TRBJ2-3; TRBD1 matches at 9 bases. In germline, CDR1 is DFQATT, CDR2 SNEGSKA (reference sequence). CDR3 size: 15 residues. The V and J ends lost 3 bases and 5 bases, in that order; junction bases with no gene match: 9.

This clonotype has a count of ten or more. The V and J genes are TRBV24-1 and TRBJ1-1, with D maybe TRBD1 (5 bases). CDR1 and CDR2 (germline): KGHDR, SFDVKD. The CDR3 contains 15 residues. Trimming stripped 3 bases from V and 4 bases from J, with 14 bases between. The CDR3 DNA reads as TGTGCCACCAGTGATGAACGGGAGGGGAGCACTGAAGCTTTCTTT. It yields the protein CATSDEREGSTEAFF.

This clonotype was detected ten times or more. V and J are TRBV2 and TRBJ1-1; no firm D call. This CDR3 spans 10 amino acids. Germline V gene data show CDR1 as SNHLY and CDR2 as FYNNEI. Trimming shortened V by 2 bases and J by 12 bases, and 7 bases separated the two germline ends. The chain's CDR3 is CASSELSTFF. Written as DNA, the CDR3 is TGTGCCAGCAGTGAACTATCTACTTTCTTT. Full variable domain (outside the CDR3, taken from reference TRBV2 and TRBJ1-1): EPEVTQTPSHQVTQMGQEVILRCVPISNHLYFYWYRQILGQKVEFLVSFYNNEISEKSEIFDDQFSVERPDGSNFTLKIRSTKLEDSAMYFCASSELSTFFGQGTRLTVV.

The rearrangement uses TRBV6-1 and TRBJ1-1; the match to TRBD1 covers 8 bases. CDR1 and CDR2 from the germline V gene are MNHNS and SASEGT. V was clipped by 6 bases and J by 1 base; unmatched bases: 4. The length of the CDR3 is 14 residues. CDR3 in amino acids: CASRTGTGNTEAFF. For the CDR3, the DNA is TGTGCCAGCAGGACAGGGACAGGGAACACTGAAGCTTTCTTT.

The chain uses TRBV20-1 and TRBJ1-2, with TRBD1 as a possible D gene (6 bases). Trimming removed 2 bases from V and 8 bases from J, with 15 bases in between. The CDR3 covers 13 residues. The germline gives CDR1 DFQATT, CDR2 SNEGSKA (reference sequence). Here the CDR3 DNA reads TGCAGTGCTAGAATACAGGGCACCGACGGCTACACCTTC. It yields the protein CSARIQGTDGYTF.

Ten or more counts support this clonotype. The chain carries TRBV20-1 and TRBJ2-7, with D possibly TRBD2 on 6 matching bases. The CDR3 is made up of 13 amino acids. Germline V CDR1 and CDR2: DFQATT, SNEGSKA (reference sequence). The CDR3 DNA is TGCAGCGGGCCTGCGCGGGGAGTGGGCGAGCAGTACTTC. It specifies CSGPARGVGEQYF.

The V call is TRBV18, the J call TRBJ2-7; D perhaps matches TRBD2 (6 bases). Germline CDR1 reads KGHSH; CDR2 reads LQKENI. Trimming stripped 6 bases from V and 0 bases from J, with 15 bases between. The CDR3 totals 15 residues. The CDR3 coding sequence is TGTGCCAGCTCCGGAGGAGGGCTCAACTCCTACGAGCAGTACTTC. Translated: CASSGGGLNSYEQYF.

This clonotype was observed many times. The V and J genes are TRBV10-1 and TRBJ2-7, with a possible D match to TRBD2 (5 bases). V lost 4 bases and J lost 2, with 15 bases in between. Germline CDR1 WNHNN, CDR2 SYGVQD (reference sequence). The length of the CDR3 is 15 residues. CDR3 bases: TGCGCCAGCAGTGCCTGGAGGCTAGGTGCCTACGAGCAGTACTTC. It encodes CASSAWRLGAYEQYF.

This clonotype has a count of ten or more. The J gene is TRBJ1-4, the V gene TRBV6-5; D gene unclear. Per the germline V gene, CDR1 is MNHEY and CDR2 is SVGAGI. Trimming removed 2 bases from V and 7 bases from J, with 17 bases in between. The CDR3 is 16 amino acids. The CDR3 loop reads CASSYTGLRRSEKLFF. CDR3 bases: TGTGCCAGCAGTTACACCGGACTGAGGAGGTCTGAAAAACTGTTTTTT.

This clonotype has at least ten counts. The chain joins TRBV24-1 to TRBJ2-3; D might be TRBD2 (6 bases). The CDR3 is made up of 14 amino acids. Per the germline V gene, CDR1 is KGHDR and CDR2 is SFDVKD. Trimming shortened V by 2 bases and J by 3 bases, and 8 bases separated the two germline ends. The CDR3 DNA reads as TGTGCCACCAGTGATTCGGGGAGGACAGATACGCAGTATTTT. Protein sequence: CATSDSGRTDTQYF.